This T cell receptor (beta chain) appears in the sequencing data of a study of T-cell memory formation after mild COVID-19. Study background: There were largely donor-specific TCR clusters.

Constant-segment primers and 5'RACE yielded cDNA libraries for TCR alpha and TCR beta, each carrying sample barcodes and UMIs. TCRdb re-called the 5' RACE reads through MiXCR, storing one row per CDR3 protein. The sample lists fewer than 400,000 distinct CDR3 sequences, approximately 15% occurring once. Study conclusions and caveats: Balance between CD4 and CD8 was seen in clones contracting day 15 to 85, and a CD4+ lean was seen in later expanders. There were some responding clones in pre-infection memory, which suggested that cross-reactive memory had joined.

This clonotype was detected a few times. The antigen is not known. Sequencing was performed on PBMCs or a T cell subset sorted from them (not recorded which). This receptor was obtained from a young man who had mild COVID-19 (a few samples of this study predate the infection). Cell type and time point are not known.

The DNA of the CDR3 is TGTGCCAGCAGCCGCAGATCGGTACAAGAGACCCAGTACTTC. Translated, it gives CASSRRSVQETQYF. This rearrangement joins TRBV4-2 to TRBJ2-5; D gene uncertain. Germline V gene lookup returns CDR1 LGHNA and CDR2 YNFKEQ. The CDR3 has 14 amino acids. Trimming cost V 4 bases and J 2 bases, with 11 bases left between them.